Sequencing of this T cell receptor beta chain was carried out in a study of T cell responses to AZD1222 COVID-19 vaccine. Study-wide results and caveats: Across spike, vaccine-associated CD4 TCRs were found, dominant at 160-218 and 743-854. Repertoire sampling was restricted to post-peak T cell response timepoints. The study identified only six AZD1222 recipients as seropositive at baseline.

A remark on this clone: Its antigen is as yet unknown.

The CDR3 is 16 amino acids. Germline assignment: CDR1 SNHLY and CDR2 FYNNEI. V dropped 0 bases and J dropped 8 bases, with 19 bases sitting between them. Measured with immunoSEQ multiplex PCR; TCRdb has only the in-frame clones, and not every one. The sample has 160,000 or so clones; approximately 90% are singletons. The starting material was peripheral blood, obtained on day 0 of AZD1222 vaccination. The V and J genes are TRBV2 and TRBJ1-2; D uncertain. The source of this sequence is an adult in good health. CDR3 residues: CASSEAGPGPVWGYTF. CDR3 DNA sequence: TGTGCCAGCAGTGAAGCGGGTCCAGGCCCCGTGTGGGGCTACACCTTC. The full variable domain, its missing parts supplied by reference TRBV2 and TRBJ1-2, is EPEVTQTPSHQVTQMGQEVILRCVPISNHLYFYWYRQILGQKVEFLVSFYNNEISEKSEIFDDQFSVERPDGSNFTLKIRSTKLEDSAMYFCASSEAGPGPVWGYTFGSGTRLTVV.